The 27 T cell receptor beta chains in this list originate from one sample, sequenced in a study of CD8 T cells in ankylosing spondylitis. Using its own MiXCR run on the 5' RACE reads, TCRdb lists one record per CDR3 protein. This sample has under 300,000 distinct CDR3 sequences; under 12% occur once, and the top ten carry less than 3%. Source material: blood, either unsorted or a sorted T cell fraction (not recorded which). The source is a male donor with ankylosing spondylitis or in good health (not recorded which).

This clonotype was detected many times. V is TRBV20-1 and J is TRBJ2-1; 8 bases align to TRBD2. Looked up from germline, CDR1 is DFQATT and CDR2 is SNEGSKA (reference sequence). With V trimmed by 0 bases and J by 4 bases, 5 bases remained unmatched. The CDR3 runs 15 residues. CDR3 in DNA: TGCAGTGCTAGAGATAGTCAGCGGGGGTACAATGAGCAGTTCTTC. This sequence encodes CSARDSQRGYNEQFF.

The chain recombines TRBV12-1 with TRBJ2-2. TRBV12-1 is classified as a pseudogene. The CDR3 consists of 13 residues. In DNA, the CDR3 is TGTGCCATCAGCTTTGGGGGCACCGGGGAGCTGTTTTTT. As protein: CAISFGGTGELFF.

Ten or more counts support this clonotype. The chain has TRBV20-1 and TRBJ2-1, with D possibly being TRBD1 (6 bases). This CDR3 is built from 13 residues. The ends were cut back, 0 bases at V and 8 bases at J, with 11 bases in the middle. Germline V CDR1 and CDR2: DFQATT, SNEGSKA (reference sequence). CDR3 sequence reads: CSARDTGRHEQFF. CDR3 DNA: TGCAGTGCTAGAGATACAGGGCGACATGAGCAGTTCTTC.

This clonotype was detected ten times or more. The genes are TRBV10-3 and TRBJ2-7, with D possibly TRBD1 on 5 matching bases. In germline, CDR1 is ENHRY, CDR2 SYGVKD. V lost 4 bases to trimming and J lost 3 bases, with 16 bases between them. The CDR3 totals 15 residues. CDR3 sequence reads: CAISARGLPSYEQYF. The CDR3 region has the DNA TGTGCCATCAGTGCAAGGGGCCTTCCAAGCTACGAGCAGTACTTC.

This clonotype showed up many times. The DNA of the CDR3 is TGTGCCAGCAGCAGCCTTGCGGGGGGCAATGAGCAGTTCTTC. It is translated as CASSSLAGGNEQFF. V and J are TRBV21-1 and TRBJ2-1; the D call of TRBD2 is as the table states it, not checked on the DNA. TRBV21-1 is a pseudogene segment. This CDR3 is 14 amino acids long.

This clonotype was seen a few times. The chain joins TRBV7-2 to TRBJ2-3; no firm D call. The CDR3 spans 17 residues. V lost 5 bases and J lost 4, with 22 bases in between. Germline V gene data show CDR1 as SGHTA and CDR2 as FQGNSA. The CDR3 coding sequence is TGTGCCAGCAGCCCCTCGTGGGTGCTGAATGGCTCAGATACGCAGTATTTT. Protein sequence: CASSPSWVLNGSDTQYF.

The chain recombines TRBV10-3 with TRBJ2-7; 9 positions match TRBD2. Germline lookup yields CDR1 ENHRY and CDR2 SYGVKD. V trimming: 2 bases; J trimming: 0 bases; junction bases outside the gene matches: 2. CDR3 length: 15 residues. The CDR3 bases are TGTGCCATCAGTGAGCCGACTAGCGGCTCCTACGAGCAGTACTTC. It yields the protein CAISEPTSGSYEQYF.

The V and J genes are TRBV10-1 and TRBJ2-3; a possible D gene is TRBD1 (6 bases). This CDR3 region has 13 residues. V gave up 10 bases and J gave up 2 bases, with 13 bases separating them. Germline V lookup: CDR1 WNHNN, CDR2 SYGVQD (reference sequence). The DNA for the CDR3 is TGCGCCACCGGTGGGGGCTTCACAGATACGCAGTATTTT. It translates to CATGGGFTDTQYF.

This clonotype was recorded at least ten times. This rearrangement joins TRBV27 to TRBJ1-1; D is possibly TRBD1 (6 bases). The CDR3 totals 14 residues. V gave up 0 bases and J gave up 3 bases, with 8 bases separating them. Germline V CDR1 and CDR2: MNHEY, SMNVEV (reference sequence). This CDR3 reads CASSLSPGDTEAFF. CDR3 in DNA: TGTGCCAGCAGTTTATCGCCAGGGGACACTGAAGCTTTCTTT.

The table lists this clonotype with a few counts. The genes are TRBV12-3 or TRBV12-4 and TRBJ2-2; D is undetermined. The length of the CDR3 is 13 residues. Trimming stripped 1 base from V and 6 bases from J, with 6 bases between. CDR3 sequence (DNA): TGTGCCAGCAGTTTAGAGTACCCCGGGGAGCTGTTTTTT. Amino acids: CASSLEYPGELFF.

The sample holds a few counts of this clonotype. V and J are TRBV10-3 and TRBJ1-4, with TRBD1 as a possible D gene (6 bases). This CDR3 comprises 14 residues. V was shortened by 4 bases and J by 9 bases, with 15 bases between the two germline ends. Looked up from germline, CDR1 is ENHRY and CDR2 is SYGVKD. The CDR3 DNA is TGTGCCATCAGTGGAGGGACAAGCGAGCAAAAACTGTTTTTT. Protein: CAISGGTSEQKLFF.

This clonotype was counted ten times or more. The V and J genes are TRBV10-3 and TRBJ1-1; D is perhaps TRBD1 (5 bases). The germline V and J ends were trimmed by 4 bases and 6 bases, with 12 bases remaining between them. Germline lookup yields CDR1 ENHRY and CDR2 SYGVKD. The CDR3 is made up of 13 amino acids. CDR3 in amino acids: CAISGGTEAEAFF. DNA of the CDR3: TGTGCCATCAGTGGTGGGACGGAGGCTGAAGCTTTCTTT.

This rearrangement joins TRBV19 to TRBJ1-2; D ambiguous. V lost 9 bases and J lost 0, with 20 bases in between. This CDR3 contains 16 residues. The V gene's germline CDR1 is LNHDA and CDR2 SQIVND (reference sequence). CDR3: CASSTVHRPSNYGYTF. CDR3 DNA: TGTGCCAGCTCCACGGTCCATCGGCCCTCTAACTATGGCTACACCTTC. The variable domain in full, with the rest retrieved from reference TRBV19 and TRBJ1-2, is DGGITQSPKYLFRKEGQNVTLSCEQNLNHDAMYWYRQDPGQGLRLIYYSQIVNDFQKGDIAEGYSVSREKKESFPLTVTSAQKNPTAFYLCASSTVHRPSNYGYTFGSGTRLTVV.

Many counts were recorded for this clonotype. The chain joins TRBV15 to TRBJ2-1; D unclear. Germline assignment: CDR1 LNHNV and CDR2 YYDKDF (reference sequence). Trimming took off 3 bases at V and 8 bases at J, with 14 bases between the two ends. The CDR3 totals 14 residues. This CDR3 is CATSRREFRDEQFF. The CDR3 DNA reads as TGTGCCACCAGCAGGCGAGAGTTTAGGGATGAGCAGTTCTTC.

This clonotype was recorded many times. The CDR3 sequence: CASSANSGTGEDTQYF. CDR3 bases: TGCGCCAGCAGCGCAAATTCCGGGACAGGGGAAGATACGCAGTATTTT. V usage is TRBV5-1 and J usage is TRBJ2-3, with 10 bases aligning to TRBD1. The CDR3 length is 16 residues. Germline V gene sequence: CDR1 SGHRS, CDR2 YFSETQ. V was pared by 4 bases and J by 5 bases, with 10 bases of the junction left unmatched.

This clonotype has a count of ten or more. The chain couples TRBV5-1 to TRBJ2-3; 7 bases are shared with TRBD1. In germline, CDR1 is SGHRS, CDR2 YFSETQ. J gave up 2 bases and V 3 bases, and 3 bases lay outside the gene matches. The CDR3 totals 14 residues. CDR3 DNA sequence: TGCGCCAGCAGCTCCGGGACAGTCACAGATACGCAGTATTTT. This sequence encodes CASSSGTVTDTQYF. Full variable domain (missing parts from reference TRBV5-1 and TRBJ2-3): KAGVTQTPRYLIKTRGQQVTLSCSPISGHRSVSWYQQTPGQGLQFLFEYFSETQRNKGNFPGRFSGRQFSNSRSEMNVSTLELGDSALYLCASSSGTVTDTQYFGPGTRLTVL.

This clonotype was picked up many times. The chain uses TRBV4-2 and TRBJ2-7; D ambiguous. CDR3 length: 13 amino acids. Germline loops: CDR1 LGHNA, CDR2 YNFKEQ. With 0 bases removed from V and 4 bases from J, the gap between germline ends came to 7 bases. As DNA, the CDR3 is TGTGCCAGCAGCCAAGATATACCGTACGAGCAGTACTTC. Translated: CASSQDIPYEQYF.

This clonotype was found many times. V is TRBV10-3 and J is TRBJ2-4; no clear D gene. Per the germline V gene, CDR1 is ENHRY and CDR2 is SYGVKD. There are 14 residues in the CDR3. Trimming took 2 bases from V and 2 from J, leaving 7 bases between them. The CDR3 nucleotides are TGTGCCATCAGTGAGAGACATCCCAAAAACATTCAGTACTTC. Translation gives CAISERHPKNIQYF.

This clonotype was observed at least ten times. The gene calls are TRBV25-1 and TRBJ2-1, with D perhaps TRBD2 (6 bases). CDR3 length: 15 amino acids. Germline V lookup: CDR1 MGHDK, CDR2 SYGVNS. Trimming shortened V by 6 bases and J by 4 bases, and 16 bases separated the two germline ends. CDR3: CASSPPGLHYNEQFF. The CDR3 DNA is TGTGCCAGCAGCCCACCGGGACTGCATTACAATGAGCAGTTCTTC.

Many counts were recorded for this clonotype. The V call is TRBV20-1, the J call TRBJ2-2, with D unclear. From germline, CDR1 is DFQATT and CDR2 SNEGSKA (reference sequence). Trimming removed 0 bases at V and 1 base at J, with 6 bases between. CDR3 length: 14 residues. The CDR3 spells CSARDRMNTGELFF. CDR3 nucleotide sequence: TGCAGTGCTAGAGATAGGATGAACACCGGGGAGCTGTTTTTT.

This clonotype has a count of ten or more. The chain employs TRBV15 and TRBJ2-2; unclear D gene. The CDR3 loop spans 13 amino acids. Germline V gene sequence: CDR1 LNHNV, CDR2 YYDKDF (reference sequence). V was trimmed by 1 base and J by 4 bases, leaving 4 bases between them. The CDR3 DNA follows: TGTGCCACCAGCAGAGTGACCACCGGGGAGCTGTTTTTT. Translation: CATSRVTTGELFF.

This clonotype was detected ten times or more. The chain is built from TRBV5-1 and TRBJ1-4; D is uncertain. In germline, CDR1 is SGHRS, CDR2 YFSETQ. CDR3 length: 13 residues. Deletions cut 0 bases from V and 3 bases from J, with 3 bases between. The CDR3 spells CASSLVANEKLFF. As DNA, the CDR3 is TGCGCCAGCAGCTTGGTGGCTAATGAAAAACTGTTTTTT.

As concerns this clonotype: One end of the junction fails to match germline, which may point to a read error. The chain combines TRBV18 with TRBJ1-2; D remains ambiguous. Looked up from germline, CDR1 is KGHSH and CDR2 is LQKENI. This CDR3 region has 15 residues. The CDR3, as DNA: TGTGCCAGCTCACCAACCACCCTCGATGGCTATGGCTACACCTTT. It translates to CASSPTTLDGYGYTF.

This chain joins TRBV5-1 and TRBJ2-7; D ambiguous. Looked up from germline, CDR1 is SGHRS and CDR2 is YFSETQ. The CDR3 extends over 12 amino acids. The germline V and J ends were trimmed by 2 bases and 7 bases, with 10 bases remaining between them. The CDR3 DNA follows: TGCGCCAGCAGCTTAGATCTGGGGGAGCAGTACTTC. It yields the protein CASSLDLGEQYF.

The rearrangement joins TRBV7-9 to TRBJ1-1; a weak D match, TRBD1 (5 bases). The V end lost 5 bases, the J end lost 10 bases, and 14 bases lay between the germline ends. In germline, CDR1 is SEHNR, CDR2 FQNEAQ (reference sequence). The CDR3 consists of 12 residues. CDR3 loop: CASSILGTVAFF. Here the CDR3 DNA reads TGTGCCAGCAGCATATTAGGGACGGTAGCTTTCTTT.

This clonotype came up many times. This chain uses TRBV5-1 with TRBJ2-1; TRBD2 matches at 8 bases. Trimming removed 4 bases from V and 8 bases from J; junction bases left unmatched: 2. CDR3 size: 12 residues. Germline V gives CDR1 SGHRS, CDR2 YFSETQ. In DNA form, the CDR3 reads TGCGCCAGCAGCCCGGGACTAGATGAGCAGTTCTTC. It codes for CASSPGLDEQFF.

This clonotype was counted ten times or more. V and J are TRBV20-1 and TRBJ2-3; the D gene is possibly TRBD1 (6 bases). Looked up from germline, CDR1 is DFQATT and CDR2 is SNEGSKA (reference sequence). V was cut by 1 base and J by 6 bases, with 14 bases left in between. CDR3 length: 14 residues. The CDR3: CSARGGQVWDTQYF. CDR3 bases: TGCAGTGCTAGAGGGGGGCAGGTATGGGATACGCAGTATTTT.